The 26 T cell receptor beta chains below were found in one sample sequenced in a study of radiation and T cells in renal cell carcinoma (dated by TCRdb to about 2020). The library was generated by the immunoSEQ multiplex PCR assay. TCRdb retrieved this table from immuneACCESS and kept in-frame rearrangements only. Not all clones are present; in checked studies, unresolved V genes account for under half, and no reason is known for the remainder. Within this sample are approximately 120,000 clones, with roughly four fifths of them counted one time only. Roughly 6.2% of the sample goes to the ten largest clones. The time point label corresponds to: blood 2 weeks post-SBRT. The label giving this sample's treatment or condition can be read as: 15 Gy SBRT to primary tumor, nephrectomy 4 weeks later. This specimen was blood, taken from a patient whose treatment included radiotherapy and nephrectomy. These receptors all stem from a man in his fifties with renal cell carcinoma.

The J gene is TRBJ2-1, the V gene TRBV5-1; 15 positions match TRBD2. Trimming removed 3 bases from V and 4 bases from J; junction bases left unmatched: 11. Germline values: CDR1 SGHRS, CDR2 YFSETQ. The CDR3 sequence is 19 residues long. CDR3 residues: CASSSYPGTSGGRYNEQFF. CDR3 DNA: TGCGCCAGCAGCTCCTATCCCGGGACTAGCGGGGGGCGATACAATGAGCAGTTCTTC.

This chain connects TRBV7-8 to TRBJ1-1; D uncertain. The germline gives CDR1 SGHVS, CDR2 FQNEAQ. The length of the CDR3 is 12 residues. Deletions cut 1 base from V and 1 base from J, with 1 base between. The CDR3 sequence is CASSLENTEAFF. CDR3 in DNA: TGTGCCAGCAGCTTAGAGAACACTGAAGCTTTCTTT.

This chain joins TRBV10-3 and TRBJ2-2; D is unclear. Trimming stripped 2 bases from V and 5 bases from J, with 12 bases between. The CDR3 sequence is 15 residues long. The germline gives CDR1 ENHRY, CDR2 SYGVKD. The CDR3 sequence: CAISELSVGTGELFF. The CDR3 coding sequence is TGTGCCATCAGTGAGCTGTCAGTGGGGACCGGGGAGCTGTTTTTT.

This rearrangement joins TRBV27 to TRBJ2-7; D is perhaps TRBD2 (6 bases). The CDR3 extends over 14 amino acids. Per the germline V gene, CDR1 is MNHEY and CDR2 is SMNVEV (reference sequence). The germline V and J ends were trimmed by 6 bases and 6 bases, with 18 bases remaining between them. The CDR3 DNA sequence: TGTGCCAGCAGACTGAACGGGGGTGAAGGCGAGCAGTACTTC. It translates to CASRLNGGEGEQYF.

The V and J genes are TRBV7-2 and TRBJ1-2; the D gene is possibly TRBD1 (5 bases). Deletions cut 3 bases from V and 1 base from J, with 15 bases between. Germline CDR1 and CDR2: SGHTA and FQGNSA. This CDR3 has 16 amino acids. The CDR3 nucleotides read TGTGCCAGCAGCTTTCCCGCCGGGGGGTTTAACTATGGCTACACCTTC. Protein sequence: CASSFPAGGFNYGYTF.

The sample holds one count of this clone. The chain recombines TRBV19 with TRBJ2-4, with 7 bases aligning to TRBD2. Germline CDR1 is LNHDA and CDR2 is SQIVND (reference sequence). V was clipped by 3 bases and J by 10 bases; unmatched bases: 6. This CDR3 region has 13 residues. The CDR3 region is CASSIEGRGIQYF. DNA for the CDR3: TGTGCCAGTAGTATCGAGGGGAGGGGAATTCAGTACTTC.

The chain links TRBV6-5 to TRBJ2-7, with D perhaps TRBD1 (5 bases). Germline assignment: CDR1 MNHEY and CDR2 SVGAGI. The CDR3 spans 14 residues. Trimming took 0 bases from V and 2 from J, leaving 8 bases between them. This CDR3 reads CASSYSRTTYEQYF. The DNA for the CDR3 is TGTGCCAGCAGTTACTCGAGGACAACCTACGAGCAGTACTTC.

This chain connects TRBV5-1 to TRBJ1-3; possibly TRBD1 for D (5 bases). Trimming stripped 4 bases from V and 0 bases from J, with 14 bases between. The CDR3 has 16 residues. Per the germline V gene, CDR1 is SGHRS and CDR2 is YFSETQ. The CDR3 region is CASSPTGRSSGNTIYF. The CDR3 DNA follows: TGCGCCAGCAGCCCAACAGGACGTAGCTCTGGAAACACCATATATTTT.

This chain joins TRBV9 and TRBJ2-1, with TRBD2 identical over 8 bases. V was clipped by 2 bases and J by 9 bases; unmatched bases: 10. The CDR3 extends over 15 amino acids. Germline V gene lookup returns CDR1 SGDLS and CDR2 YYNGEE. The CDR3 DNA sequence: TGTGCCAGCAGCGTCCAGAGCGGGAGCGGAATTGAGCAGTTCTTC. Translating gives CASSVQSGSGIEQFF.

The rearrangement joins TRBV7-2 to TRBJ1-1; D uncertain. CDR3 length equals 14 residues. Germline CDR1 is SGHTA and CDR2 is FQGNSA. V shed 3 bases and J shed 3 bases, with 11 bases lying between them. CDR3 in amino acids: CASSFSVLDTEAFF. CDR3 sequence (DNA): TGTGCCAGCAGCTTTTCGGTTCTGGACACTGAAGCTTTCTTT.

The V gene is TRBV7-5, the J gene TRBJ2-1; the table calls TRBD2, which could not be checked here. TRBV7-5 is listed as a pseudogene. The CDR3 spans 13 residues. CDR3 in amino acids: CARSPSGYNEQFF. CDR3 bases: TGTGCCAGAAGCCCAAGCGGGTACAATGAGCAGTTCTTC.

The chain is built from TRBV18 and TRBJ1-3; D unresolved. The germline V gene encodes CDR1 KGHSH and CDR2 LQKENI. The CDR3 is 16 amino acids. V was trimmed by 2 bases and J by 2 bases, leaving 13 bases between them. CDR3 nucleotide sequence: TGTGCCAGCTCACCAGGACCGGAAGGAGCTGGAAACACCATATATTTT. Translated, it gives CASSPGPEGAGNTIYF.

The CDR3 loop reads CASSAPKGLAGVLHEQYF. CDR3 nucleotides: TGTGCCAGCAGTGCGCCCAAAGGACTAGCGGGAGTTCTCCACGAGCAGTACTTC. This sequence joins TRBV27 and TRBJ2-7; 13 bases fit TRBD2. With 5 bases clipped from V and 5 bases from J, the junction kept 15 bases outside the gene matches. The CDR3 totals 18 residues. Germline V gives CDR1 MNHEY, CDR2 SMNVEV (reference sequence).

The rearrangement links TRBV2 to TRBJ2-1; TRBD2 agrees at 15 bases. This CDR3 contains 15 residues. With V trimmed by 6 bases and J by 11 bases, 8 bases remained unmatched. Germline V gives CDR1 SNHLY, CDR2 FYNNEI. The CDR3 nucleotides are TGTGCCAGCAGAGTCGGGACTAGCGGGGGGTTAAAGCAGTTCTTC. Its translation is CASRVGTSGGLKQFF.

The chain has TRBV14 and TRBJ2-5; 7 nucleotides align to TRBD2. Germline V gene data show CDR1 as SGHDN and CDR2 as FVKESK. There are 15 residues in the CDR3. V shed 1 base, J shed 2 bases, and the junction held 4 bases outside the gene matches. CDR3 protein: CASSQVWGGQETQYF. The CDR3 DNA reads as TGTGCCAGCAGCCAAGTCTGGGGGGGTCAAGAGACCCAGTACTTC. Drawing the rest from reference TRBV14 and TRBJ2-5, the complete variable domain is EAGVTQFPSHSVIEKGQTVTLRCDPISGHDNLYWYRRVMGKEIKFLLHFVKESKQDESGMPNNRFLAERTGGTYSTLKVQPAELEDSGVYFCASSQVWGGQETQYFGPGTRLLVL.

This chain links TRBV5-1 with TRBJ1-2, with D possibly TRBD1 on 6 matching bases. The CDR3 totals 14 residues. From germline, CDR1 is SGHRS and CDR2 YFSETQ. V lost 2 bases and J lost 4, with 12 bases in between. CDR3 residues: CASSLNTQGYGYTF. CDR3 nucleotides: TGCGCCAGCAGCTTAAATACACAGGGCTATGGCTACACCTTC. Together with reference TRBV5-1 and TRBJ1-2, the CDR3 gives the full variable domain: KAGVTQTPRYLIKTRGQQVTLSCSPISGHRSVSWYQQTPGQGLQFLFEYFSETQRNKGNFPGRFSGRQFSNSRSEMNVSTLELGDSALYLCASSLNTQGYGYTFGSGTRLTVV.

V and J are TRBV28 and TRBJ2-5; D may be TRBD1 (7 bases). The CDR3 consists of 17 residues. CDR1 MDHEN and CDR2 SYDVKM come from the germline V gene. V was trimmed by 2 bases and J by 2 bases, leaving 18 bases between them. The DNA of the CDR3 is TGTGCCAGCAGTTTACTGGGAGCAGGGGGACTTCAAGAGACCCAGTACTTC. It yields the protein CASSLLGAGGLQETQYF.

The CDR3 here is CASSSPSGIVYNEQFF. The CDR3 DNA is TGTGCCAGCAGCTCTCCTAGCGGGATAGTCTACAATGAGCAGTTCTTC. This chain links TRBV9 with TRBJ2-1; 9 positions match TRBD2. V lost 4 bases, J lost 3 bases, and 8 bases stayed unmatched. This CDR3 comprises 16 residues. Germline V lookup: CDR1 SGDLS, CDR2 YYNGEE.

The chain links TRBV12-5 to TRBJ2-2, with 7 bases fitting TRBD1. The germline V gene has CDR1 LGHNT and CDR2 FRNRAP. The CDR3 sequence is 13 residues long. V shed 4 bases and J 6 bases; nucleotides not matched to a gene: 2. This CDR3 reads CASGSDRAGELFF. The CDR3 DNA reads as TGTGCTAGTGGTTCCGACAGGGCCGGGGAGCTGTTTTTT.

This clone appeared a few times. CDR3 sequence reads: CSASGYTQYF. The CDR3 nucleotides are TGCAGTGCTAGCGGTTATACGCAGTATTTT. The V gene is TRBV20-1, the J gene TRBJ2-3; D remains ambiguous. The CDR3 runs to 10 residues. Trimming removed 3 bases at V and 7 bases at J, with 5 bases between. The germline gives CDR1 DFQATT, CDR2 SNEGSKA (reference sequence).

The V call is TRBV6-4, the J call TRBJ2-2; D is uncertain. The CDR3 runs to 14 residues. Germline lookup yields CDR1 MRHNA and CDR2 SNTAGT. With 3 bases removed from V and 7 bases from J, the gap between germline ends came to 12 bases. As DNA, the CDR3 is TGTGCCAGCAGTGAAGGACCCGATTTCGGGGAGCTGTTTTTT. It specifies CASSEGPDFGELFF.

CDR3 DNA: TGTGCCAGCAGCTTCGGGACAGGGAGTGGCTACACCTTC. As protein: CASSFGTGSGYTF. This rearrangement joins TRBV7-9 to TRBJ1-2; 9 nucleotides agree with TRBD1. V dropped 3 bases and J dropped 7; count of bases not matched to a gene: 3. This CDR3 has 13 amino acids. From germline, CDR1 is SEHNR and CDR2 FQNEAQ (reference sequence).

This chain connects TRBV5-1 to TRBJ1-3; the D gene is possibly TRBD1 (6 bases). The V gene lost 4 bases and the J gene lost 2 bases, with 16 bases spanning the gap. Germline V lookup: CDR1 SGHRS, CDR2 YFSETQ. The length of the CDR3 is 16 residues. CDR3 in DNA: TGCGCCAGCAGCCGCTCCCAGGGGAAACCTGGAAACACCATATATTTT. It yields the protein CASSRSQGKPGNTIYF. The whole variable domain, remainder taken from reference TRBV5-1 and TRBJ1-3, is KAGVTQTPRYLIKTRGQQVTLSCSPISGHRSVSWYQQTPGQGLQFLFEYFSETQRNKGNFPGRFSGRQFSNSRSEMNVSTLELGDSALYLCASSRSQGKPGNTIYFGEGSWLTVV.

This rearrangement joins TRBV5-1 to TRBJ2-5; D assignment may be TRBD1 or TRBD2 (5 bases each). The CDR3 is made up of 14 amino acids. Between the trimmed V and J ends, which lost 4 bases and 1 base, there was a span of 11 bases. Germline CDR1 and CDR2: SGHRS and YFSETQ. CDR3 DNA sequence: TGCGCCAGCAGCCCCTTGGGGGTCCAAGAGACCCAGTACTTC. Translation gives CASSPLGVQETQYF.

CDR3 nucleotide sequence: TGTGCCAGCAGCTCGGGAACAGGTTTTCCTAGCTCTGGGGCCAACGTCCTGACTTTC. It is translated as CASSSGTGFPSSGANVLTF. The chain has TRBV5-4 and TRBJ2-6; D might be TRBD1 or TRBD2, each matching 5 bases. The CDR3 spans 19 residues. With 3 bases removed from V and 0 bases from J, the gap between germline ends came to 19 bases. Germline V gene lookup returns CDR1 SGHNT and CDR2 YYREEE (reference sequence).

This clone was detected only once. The chain carries TRBV28 and TRBJ1-5, with D possibly TRBD1 on 5 matching bases. The CDR3 has 13 residues. In germline, CDR1 is MDHEN, CDR2 SYDVKM. Trimming left V 8 bases short and J 10 bases short, with 18 bases between. In DNA form, the CDR3 reads TGTGCCAGCGGACGCCGGGGCGCCCTCCCCCAGCATTTT. The encoded protein is CASGRRGALPQHF.